This T cell receptor (beta chain) was sequenced during a study of T cells in Graves' hyperthyroidism and ophthalmopathy (dated by TCRdb to about 2019). A note on the overall study: Peripheral blood was collected at initial diagnosis, before any treatment. A discovery cohort of about a hundred patients, 43 with Graves' ophthalmopathy and about 58 with stable Graves' hyperthyroidism, was used to find distinguishing TCR V-J signatures. Prospective prediction of ophthalmopathy was tested in an independent validation cohort consisting of 18 hyperthyroidism patients and 15 or so patients who later progressed to ophthalmopathy. The roughly 90 discovery patients were divided at random into training and test sets in a 7:3 ratio. In several Graves' hyperthyroidism patients, the study also compared T-cell repertoires from thyroid tissue with T-cell repertoires from blood. After blood sampling, hyperthyroidism patients were treated with methimazole at a starting dose of 30 mg daily, and ophthalmopathy patients were treated with high-dose intravenous methylprednisolone. According to the paper, TCR Vbeta CDR3 sequencing was carried out on roughly 130 peripheral blood samples, which came from about 45 ophthalmopathy, around 75 hyperthyroidism and approximately 17 progressor patients.

The TCR beta CDR3 regions were amplified from RNA transcripts. A first-round RT-PCR of the TCR CDR3 used the HTBI primer set with the Qiagen OneStep RT-PCR kit. Libraries were constructed in a second round of multiplex PCR, after which size selection and purification were performed. Paired-end sequencing of the libraries was performed with 100 bp reads on an Illumina HiSeq2000. The paper's processing steps were these. Raw data were processed with SOAPnuke, discarding reads with adapters, uncalled bases, mean Phred below 15, or no exact constant-primer or identifier match. High-quality paired reads were merged with COPE v1.2.5, and unique nucleotide sequences were defined as clonotypes. Clonotypes were aligned to IMGT TRBV, TRBD and TRBJ reference segments using MiTCR v1.1. Analysis was restricted to V-J combinations with a frequency above 0.0001, which covered roughly 99% of repertoires. The TCS score was defined as F50 (clonal expansion) divided by E x V (chaos), with BLOSUM62-based TCRdist calculated between CDR3 peptides within each V-J. Welch's t-statistics and random forest reduced 450 to 600 V-J features to 10 to 15, which were used in a naive Bayes classifier (R e1071). TCRdb trimmed the raw reads at Q25, called clones with MiXCR and kept productive beta chains. Merged by CDR3 protein, the rows form single entries marked with the most common genes and DNA. TCRdb, not the original authors, processed these V and J calls. This sample is represented by nearly 600,000 distinct CDR3 sequences; around 14% of them were singletons. Of the sample, almost 6% falls within the top ten clones.

Hyperthyroidism patients were newly diagnosed, had a disease duration of under 2 months, and were aged 18 to 65 years. The study excluded patients with uncontrolled infections, other autoimmune diseases, pregnancy or lactation. Diagnoses were established on the basis of clinical symptoms, serum thyroxine and TRAb, thyroid ultrasound, and orbital computed tomography. Blood from progressor patients was collected at the time of first diagnosis with hyperthyroidism, before any ophthalmopathy symptoms had appeared. Ficoll-Paque density gradient centrifugation was used to isolate PBMCs from around 9.1 ml of fresh peripheral blood. Progressor patients were first diagnosed with Graves' hyperthyroidism and then developed ophthalmopathy during follow-up. Total RNA was extracted using Trizol reagent, and RNA quality was assessed on an Agilent 2100 Bioanalyzer. Beyond this particular receptor, the publication reports: Most expanded thyroid clonotypes (frequency above 0.001) were also found in blood, which suggests that blood repertoires may mirror thyroid immune responses. Ophthalmopathy was separated from stable hyperthyroidism by a 13 V-J signature model, with over 85% sensitivity and roughly 81% specificity obtained in cross-validation and 80%/75% obtained in testing. During validation, the model predicted progression to ophthalmopathy a median of about 6.5 months ahead of onset, with approximately 71% sensitivity and less than 85% specificity. Sample size was not statistically predetermined, and investigators were not blinded to group allocation.

This clonotype was detected only a few times. Its target antigen remains unknown. The sample holds no much larger clone one base away, and base qualities are not on file. This clonotype was obtained from a woman aged 25 to 45 with Graves' hyperthyroidism that later progressed to Graves' ophthalmopathy. The specimen sequenced was blood.

The CDR3 is CASSAAGTRNTEAFF. The nucleotide sequence is TGTGCCAGCAGCGCCGCCGGGACACGGAACACTGAAGCTTTCTTT. The chain is assembled from TRBV7-3 and TRBJ1-1; TRBD1 might be the D gene, on 6 matching bases. V drops 5 bases and J drops 1 base, leaving 14 bases in between. The germline V gene specifies SGHTA as CDR1 and FQGTGA as CDR2. From the cysteine up to the phenylalanine, the CDR3 has a length of 15 residues. Solely the CDR3 DNA is kept, with 45 bases framed from the first base.